This T cell receptor beta chain came from a study of blood T cell repertoires in COVID-19. The CDR3 covers 15 residues. The germline V gene has CDR1 MNHEY and CDR2 SVGEGT. The V gene end was trimmed by 6 bases and the J gene end by 2 bases; junction bases not matched to a gene: 5. Some clones are missing from TCRdb's copy, which holds only in-frame ones; the method was immunoSEQ multiplex PCR. The sample lists approximately 76,000 clones, roughly 85% occurring once. The specimen was peripheral blood. The chain uses TRBV6-2 or TRBV6-3 and TRBJ2-3; 10 bases match TRBD2. This TCR derives from a human donor in a cohort sampled during active COVID-19. This CDR3 reads CASRPSGGITDTQYF. In DNA, the CDR3 is TGTGCCAGCAGACCTAGCGGGGGCATCACAGATACGCAGTATTTT.